This is a list of T cell receptor beta chains from one sample in a study of blood T cell repertoires in COVID-19. TCRdb's table, derived via immunoSEQ multiplex PCR, lists solely in-frame clones and lacks some. This repertoire shows about 190,000 clones, 90% found once; its top ten account for 0.62%. Sequencing used peripheral blood. All receptors come from a man over 45 with acute or convalescent COVID-19. Each CDR3 is given without its conserved first and last residue. Fields, in order: J gene, V gene, CDR3 protein.

j_gene: TRBJ2-1
v_gene: TRBV7-9
CDR3aa: ASRGTGNEQF

j_gene: TRBJ2-1
v_gene: TRBV6-6
CDR3aa: ASSSGQKSEQF

j_gene: TRBJ1-2
v_gene: TRBV19
CDR3aa: ASSGAQGVNYGYT

j_gene: TRBJ1-4
v_gene: TRBV7-2
CDR3aa: ASSPSATNEKLF

j_gene: TRBJ1-5
v_gene: TRBV21-1
CDR3aa: ASSKYGRLGSNQPQH

j_gene: TRBJ2-5
v_gene: TRBV30
CDR3aa: AWNLAGGYAIETQY

j_gene: TRBJ1-3
v_gene: TRBV7-2
CDR3aa: ASSLDSGGTGNTIY

j_gene: TRBJ1-4
v_gene: TRBV7-9
CDR3aa: ASSQGQGPNEKLF

j_gene: TRBJ2-1
v_gene: TRBV6-5
CDR3aa: ASSLPGVLNEQF

j_gene: TRBJ2-7
v_gene: TRBV12-1
CDR3aa: ASSFGWTKTYEQY

j_gene: TRBJ1-5
v_gene: TRBV5-1
CDR3aa: ASRLWTGDGQPQH

j_gene: TRBJ1-5
v_gene: TRBV4-3
CDR3aa: ASSRGTRGQPQH

j_gene: TRBJ2-3
v_gene: TRBV2
CDR3aa: ASSEAQVAGNTDTQY

j_gene: TRBJ2-3
v_gene: TRBV30
CDR3aa: AWKAGAYSSTDTQY

j_gene: TRBJ2-7
v_gene: TRBV6-5
CDR3aa: ASRRQGSYEQY

j_gene: TRBJ2-1
v_gene: TRBV5-4
CDR3aa: ASSSLTRASYNEQF

j_gene: TRBJ2-7
v_gene: TRBV4-1
CDR3aa: ASSRDISYEQY

j_gene: TRBJ1-5
v_gene: TRBV2
CDR3aa: ASSEQGGGNQPQH

j_gene: TRBJ1-4
v_gene: TRBV19
CDR3aa: ASRPDRLRATNEKLF

j_gene: TRBJ1-5
v_gene: TRBV6-6
CDR3aa: ASSLPTGFSNQPQH

j_gene: TRBJ1-5
v_gene: TRBV3-1/TRBV3-2
CDR3aa: ASSQPQGYSNQPQH

j_gene: TRBJ2-3
v_gene: TRBV28
CDR3aa: ASIPLEGGVPRFTDTQY

j_gene: TRBJ1-3
v_gene: TRBV7-9
CDR3aa: ASSESSGNTIY

j_gene: TRBJ1-5
v_gene: TRBV6-5
CDR3aa: ASSYQTGGSNQPQH

j_gene: TRBJ1-6
v_gene: TRBV27
CDR3aa: ASMGLFNSPLH

j_gene: TRBJ2-1
v_gene: TRBV7-2
CDR3aa: ASSLASPSGRDEQF

j_gene: TRBJ1-1
v_gene: TRBV5-5
CDR3aa: ASTLTTNTEAF

j_gene: TRBJ1-2
v_gene: TRBV28
CDR3aa: ASSFGQYGYT

j_gene: TRBJ2-1
v_gene: TRBV7-2
CDR3aa: ASRTGFGSYNEQF

j_gene: TRBJ2-5
v_gene: TRBV5-1
CDR3aa: ASSLGGLAGKETQY

j_gene: TRBJ2-5
v_gene: TRBV18
CDR3aa: ASSPRSPGGAEQETQY

j_gene: TRBJ2-1
v_gene: TRBV3-1/TRBV3-2
CDR3aa: ASSQEGGRFTHNEQF

j_gene: TRBJ1-1
v_gene: TRBV25-1
CDR3aa: ASTPGGVNTEAF

j_gene: TRBJ2-3
v_gene: TRBV16
CDR3aa: ASSPSLVRARDTQY

j_gene: TRBJ1-5
v_gene: TRBV12-3/TRBV12-4
CDR3aa: ASSGYSSPQH

j_gene: TRBJ1-4
v_gene: TRBV18
CDR3aa: ASSPPGLGEKLF

j_gene: TRBJ2-3
v_gene: TRBV5-1
CDR3aa: ASSSLGTSGTDTQY

j_gene: TRBJ2-5
v_gene: TRBV11-2
CDR3aa: ASSPGLAGGGETQY

j_gene: TRBJ2-4
v_gene: TRBV4-1
CDR3aa: ASSQSEWVFMAKNIQY

j_gene: TRBJ2-7
v_gene: TRBV28
CDR3aa: ASTPGTRYYEQY

j_gene: TRBJ1-3
v_gene: TRBV7-9
CDR3aa: ASSGEGIKGNTIY

j_gene: TRBJ1-1
v_gene: TRBV7-9
CDR3aa: ASSFPTGGSGTEAF

j_gene: TRBJ1-2
v_gene: TRBV6-5
CDR3aa: ASSLRPLSGYT

j_gene: TRBJ2-7
v_gene: TRBV27
CDR3aa: ASSTPLFPYEQY

j_gene: TRBJ2-7
v_gene: TRBV10-3
CDR3aa: AISESPLTYEQY

j_gene: TRBJ1-5
v_gene: TRBV2
CDR3aa: ASRGRGGGNQPQH

j_gene: TRBJ2-1
v_gene: TRBV19
CDR3aa: ASSIRVGLAGAESSYNEQF

j_gene: TRBJ2-1
v_gene: TRBV9
CDR3aa: ASSLRTGWNEQF

j_gene: TRBJ2-3
v_gene: TRBV28
CDR3aa: ASSSNKWDKGTDTQY

j_gene: TRBJ1-6
v_gene: TRBV27
CDR3aa: ASSFSLQRAYNSPLH

j_gene: TRBJ1-1
v_gene: TRBV6-5
CDR3aa: ASSRDRGMNTEAF

j_gene: TRBJ2-7
v_gene: TRBV18
CDR3aa: ASSPPAREQY

j_gene: TRBJ1-1
v_gene: TRBV18
CDR3aa: ASSLSNRVLEAF